This is a list of T cell receptor beta chains from one sample in a study of regulatory T cells in long-lasting Graves disease. TCRdb reprocessed the multiplex PCR reads with MiXCR, giving one entry per CDR3 protein. The table includes about 310,000 distinct CDR3 sequences, around 20% detected once. The material sequenced was peripheral blood mononuclear cells (PBMCs), taken when the disease was refractory, from a patient treated with antithyroid drugs. Every receptor here comes from a female donor with Graves disease. The CDR3 runs from the conserved cysteine through the conserved F or W. A D gene is named only where the DNA matches it firmly. Only part of the rows carry a size: once, few, many, or a class if the clone is expanded.

TRBJ2-7,TRBV20-1,many,TRBD2,13,TGCAGTGCCCTCCTAGCGGGGACTTACGAGCAGTACTTC,CSALLAGTYEQYF
TRBJ2-7,TRBV3-1,many,TRBD2,13,TGTGCCAGCAGCCAAGATTGGCGGGGGGAGCAGTACTTC,CASSQDWRGEQYF
TRBJ1-2,TRBV25-1,.,.,15,TGTGCCAGCAGTGAATCTCTGCAAAGTAACTATGGCTACACCTTC,CASSESLQSNYGYTF
TRBJ1-2,TRBV4-3,.,.,13,TGCGCCAGCAGCCAAGACAGGGAATATGGCTACACCTTC,CASSQDREYGYTF
TRBJ2-2,TRBV7-9,.,.,16,TGTGCCAGCAGCCCCGCGTACGCGGGCAGTACCGGGGAGCTGTTTTTT,CASSPAYAGSTGELFF
TRBJ2-3,TRBV6-1,.,TRBD2,17,TGTGCCAGCAGACCGACTAGCGGAAGGACTAGCACAGATACGCAGTATTTT,CASRPTSGRTSTDTQYF
TRBJ2-5,TRBV20-1,many,TRBD2,15,TGCAGTGCTATGGTTATACGGGAGGGACCGGAGACCCAGTACTTC,CSAMVIREGPETQYF
TRBJ2-2,TRBV19,.,.,14,TGTGCCAGTAGTCTCCGACTAGTCCCCGGGGAGCTGTTTTTT,CASSLRLVPGELFF
TRBJ2-7,TRBV29-1,.,.,13,TGCAGCGTTGAAGCAGATTACACCTTCGAGCAGTACTTC,CSVEADYTFEQYF
TRBJ2-7,TRBV5-1,many,.,15,TGCGCCAGCAGCCCTAGGACGGGGAGCTCCTACGAGCAGTACTTC,CASSPRTGSSYEQYF
TRBJ2-3,TRBV20-1,.,.,11,TGCAGTGCTAGCGACACAGATACGCAGTATTTT,CSASDTDTQYF
TRBJ2-7,TRBV20-1,few,.,12,TGCAGTGCTAGTACAGGGTTCTACGAGCAGTACTTC,CSASTGFYEQYF
TRBJ2-7,TRBV7-2,many,.,14,TGTGCCAGCAGTGTAGGGCGACTCTCCTACGAGCAGTACTTC,CASSVGRLSYEQYF
TRBJ2-7,TRBV12-3/TRBV12-4,few,TRBD2,15,TGTGCCAGCAGTTTATATACTAGCGGGAGGAACGAGCAGTACTTC,CASSLYTSGRNEQYF
TRBJ2-7,TRBV28,many,TRBD2,20,TGTGCCAGCAGTTTAGAAAGGAAAGGGACTAGCGGGAGAAGGACCTACGAGCAGTACTTC,CASSLERKGTSGRRTYEQYF
TRBJ2-7,TRBV6-1,few,TRBD1,16,TGTGCCAGCAGTACCCCCGACAGGGGGCTACGGTACGAGCAGTACTTC,CASSTPDRGLRYEQYF
TRBJ2-7,TRBV29-1,.,TRBD1,14,TGCAGCGTTGATTCGGGGACAGACGGGTACGAGCAGTACTTC,CSVDSGTDGYEQYF
TRBJ1-2,TRBV4-1,few,TRBD1,14,TGCGCCAGCAGCCGGCCGACAGGGCTCTATGGCTACACCTTC,CASSRPTGLYGYTF
TRBJ1-2,TRBV6-1,many,.,13,TGTGCCAGCAGCCGTCAACCGGAGGGCGGCTACACCTTC,CASSRQPEGGYTF
TRBJ2-6,TRBV7-2,few,.,16,TGTGCCAGCAGCTCATGGGGGCGTGCTGGGGCCAACGTCCTGACTTTC,CASSSWGRAGANVLTF
TRBJ1-6,TRBV12-3/TRBV12-4,few,.,16,TGTGCCAGCAGTCCCCAATCCCATCCAGGGATTTCACCCCTCCACTTT,CASSPQSHPGISPLHF
TRBJ2-7,TRBV2,many,.,14,TGTGCCAGCAGTGAAGACAAGGGGGTACGCGAGCAGTACTTC,CASSEDKGVREQYF
TRBJ1-2,TRBV9,.,TRBD1,14,TGTGCCAGCAGCGTAAACCCGACAGGGGATGGCTACACCTTC,CASSVNPTGDGYTF
TRBJ2-7,TRBV20-1,few,.,16,TGCAGTGCTACCGGAGAGCGGGACAAAATTATCTACGAGCAGTACTTC,CSATGERDKIIYEQYF
TRBJ2-7,TRBV11-1,many,.,16,TGTGCCAGCAGCTCACCCTCCCGACAGTTGTCCTACGAGCAGTACTTC,CASSSPSRQLSYEQYF
TRBJ1-1,TRBV20-1,.,.,11,TGCAGTGCTAGTACGGAGGAGAGGGCTTTCTTT,CSASTEERAFF
TRBJ1-1,TRBV10-3,few,.,13,TGTGCCATCAGTGGGAAGGGTGAGGGTGAAGCTTTCTTT,CAISGKGEGEAFF
TRBJ2-2,TRBV28,many,.,12,TGTGCCAGCAGTTTTTTGTCTGGGGAGCTGTTTTTT,CASSFLSGELFF
TRBJ2-5,TRBV27,.,.,15,TGTGCCAGCAGGGGGGACGGCCTCTTCCAAGAGGCCCAGTACTTC,CASRGDGLFQEAQYF
TRBJ2-7,TRBV19,many,TRBD1,14,TGTGCCAGCAGCTTCCGGGACAGATCCTACGAGCAGTACTTC,CASSFRDRSYEQYF
TRBJ1-1,TRBV11-2,many,.,13,TGTGCCAGCAGCCGCAGGGAGCACACTGAAGCTTTCTTT,CASSRREHTEAFF
TRBJ1-2,TRBV6-1,.,.,15,TGTGCCAGCAGTGAAGGGGGGAGCGCGCGTCGTGGCTACACCTTC,CASSEGGSARRGYTF
TRBJ2-2,TRBV29-1,.,TRBD2,20,TGCAGCGTTGACCTTTGGCTAGCGGGAGGAACAAGAACGAACACCGGGGAGCTGTTTTTT,CSVDLWLAGGTRTNTGELFF
TRBJ1-6,TRBV7-6,.,.,14,TGTGCCAGCAGCGCATTACTAACGAATTCACCCCTCCACTTT,CASSALLTNSPLHF
TRBJ1-2,TRBV20-1,few,TRBD1,15,TGCAGTGCTAGAGTACCGGACAGGGCGTCGGGTGGCTACACCTTC,CSARVPDRASGGYTF
TRBJ2-5,TRBV7-8,.,TRBD2,16,TGTGCCAGCAACCTCGGACTAGCGGGAGCTTTAGAGACCCAGTACTTC,CASNLGLAGALETQYF
TRBJ2-5,TRBV28,many,.,16,TGTGCCAGCAGCCCCGCCGGGGCGGAAGGTTGGGAGACCCAGTACTTC,CASSPAGAEGWETQYF
TRBJ2-2,TRBV2,.,TRBD1,14,TGTGCCAGCAGTGACGGGACAGGGGCCGGGGAGCTGTTTTTT,CASSDGTGAGELFF
TRBJ2-7,TRBV20-1,many,.,13,TGCAGTCCTCTAGGGCGTCGTTTGGGCGAGCAGTACTTC,CSPLGRRLGEQYF
TRBJ2-6,TRBV6-2/TRBV6-3,.,.,15,TGTGCCAGCAGTCCGGACCCATCTGGGGCCAACGTCCTGGCTTTC,CASSPDPSGANVLAF
TRBJ2-2,TRBV19,.,TRBD2,16,TGTGCCAGTACTATGTCGGGACTAGTTAACACCGGGGAGCTGTTTTTT,CASTMSGLVNTGELFF
TRBJ2-2,TRBV6-2/TRBV6-3,once,TRBD2,15,TGTGCCAGCAGTTCCCTAGCGGGAGAGGCCGGGGAGCTGCTTTTT,CASSSLAGEAGELLF
TRBJ1-1,TRBV5-1,many,.,13,TGCGCCAGCAGCCCGGCCGGGGACACTGAAGCTTTCTTT,CASSPAGDTEAFF
TRBJ1-4,TRBV4-3,.,.,15,TGCGCCAGCAGCCTAGAACGGGCCTTCGGGGAAAAACTGTTTTTT,CASSLERAFGEKLFF
TRBJ2-5,TRBV3-1,.,.,16,TGTGCCAGCAGCCACCGAATAAGCGGAGACCAAGAGACCCAGTACTTC,CASSHRISGDQETQYF